The following is a T cell receptor beta chain sequence with its context. The antigen is undetermined. Sequencing used immunoSEQ multiplex PCR; TCRdb keeps in-frame clones, though not all of them. The sample lists 80,000 to 100,000 clones, roughly 94% occurring once. This sample is part of a study of OX40 agonist ivuxolimab in advanced cancers. Study-level findings and limits: The antigen specificity of the peripheral T cells (those that were expanded) was not determined. Researchers report that CD8+ T cells had, on average, more expanded clones than CD4+.

Baseline was the first blood sampling point, followed by cycle 4 day 1 and cycle 7 day 1. Germline assignment: CDR1 SGHRS and CDR2 YFSETQ. The V and J ends lost 0 bases and 4 bases, in that order; junction bases with no gene match: 4. The CDR3 has 16 amino acids. The starting material was CD4+ or CD8+ T cells sorted from blood, obtained in a trial of the OX40 agonist ivuxolimab. The chain is built from TRBV5-1 and TRBJ2-3, with 11 bases identical to TRBD2. This sequence originates from an adult with an advanced solid tumor such as melanoma, head and neck, liver or kidney cancer. The CDR3 region is CASSLGLAGFADTQYF. In nucleotides, the CDR3 is TGCGCCAGCAGCTTGGGACTAGCGGGATTCGCAGATACGCAGTATTTT.